The T cell receptor (beta chain) described here comes from a study of cytomegalovirus exposure and HLA in healthy donors. Study summary: Early on, a data release was issued that held tens of millions of unique TCRs from HLA-typed donors. Findings of the study overall: Accurate prediction of most subjects' HLA-A and HLA-B alleles from TCR beta sequences was reported.

Amplification used 60 Vbeta primers and 13 Jbeta primers. Sequencing was performed with immunoSEQ multiplex PCR; in TCRdb, only in-frame clones are kept and a portion is missing. The table has approximately 220,000 clones, 60% to 85% seen once. The CDR3 has 20 residues. V shed 1 base and J shed 2 bases, with 28 bases lying between them. Germline V gene lookup returns CDR1 SGHRS and CDR2 YFSETQ. This clone has only a few counts. The antigen is not known. The sequenced sample consisted of PBMCs. The V gene is TRBV5-1, the J gene TRBJ2-7; a weak D match, TRBD1 (7 bases). This clonotype was sampled from a man aged 40-50 years in good health and CMV-seronegative. The CDR3 bases are TGCGCCAGCAGCTTGATATCGGCAGGGGGGCCAACTCAACTTCCCTACGAGCAGTACTTC. Translating it yields CASSLISAGGPTQLPYEQYF.